This TCR beta chain emerged from a study of T cell responses to AZD1222 COVID-19 vaccine. Findings of the study overall: Spike as a whole was targeted by vaccine-associated CD4 TCRs, dominant at 160-218 and 743-854. Most donors were white British, females outnumbered males, and clonal diversity was possibly underestimated.

Second doses that came at about 4 or about 12 weeks were put together. The repertoire was sequenced with immunoSEQ multiplex PCR; TCRdb's copy has only in-frame clones and lacks some. This table has approximately 30,000 clones, around 92% appearing once. On this clone itself: Its target is not known.

This specimen was peripheral blood, taken 28 days after the second AZD1222 dose. The sequence was obtained from an adult who received the AZD1222 COVID-19 vaccine.

Here the CDR3 reads CSARGGDEQFF. The CDR3 bases are TGCAGTGCTAGAGGAGGGGATGAGCAGTTCTTC. The chain employs TRBV20-1 and TRBJ2-1; D may be TRBD1 or TRBD2 (5 bases each). Germline CDR1 and CDR2: DFQATT and SNEGSKA (reference sequence). V dropped 1 base and J dropped 8 bases, with 6 bases sitting between them. This CDR3 spans 11 amino acids.